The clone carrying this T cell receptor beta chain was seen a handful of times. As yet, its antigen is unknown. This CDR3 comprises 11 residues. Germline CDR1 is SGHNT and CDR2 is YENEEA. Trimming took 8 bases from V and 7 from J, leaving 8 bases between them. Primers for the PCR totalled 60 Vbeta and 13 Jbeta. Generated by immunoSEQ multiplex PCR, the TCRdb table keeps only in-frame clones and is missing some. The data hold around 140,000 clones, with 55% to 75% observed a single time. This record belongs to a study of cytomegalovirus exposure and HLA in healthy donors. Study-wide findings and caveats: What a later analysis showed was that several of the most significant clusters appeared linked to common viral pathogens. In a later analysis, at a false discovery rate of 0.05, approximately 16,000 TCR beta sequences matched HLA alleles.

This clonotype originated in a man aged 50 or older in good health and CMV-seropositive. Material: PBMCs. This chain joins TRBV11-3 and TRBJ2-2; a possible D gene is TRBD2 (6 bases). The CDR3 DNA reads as TGTGCCAGCGGGGGGAGCGGGGAGCTGTTTTTT. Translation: CASGGSGELFF.